The 15 T cell receptor beta chains listed next were all sequenced from one sample in a study of chemoradiotherapy in HPV16-positive cancers. Libraries were prepared by immunoSEQ multiplex PCR; TCRdb keeps only in-frame clonotypes and omits some of them. The table includes approximately 12,000 clones, 77% detected once. Sample acquisition took place from a patient who underwent chemoradiotherapy. The receptors originated from a human donor with HPV-associated anogenital cancer.

V and J are TRBV19 and TRBJ1-5; 7 bases are a match to TRBD1. J was trimmed by 6 bases and V by 6 bases; bases with no gene match: 5. The germline gives CDR1 LNHDA, CDR2 SQIVND (reference sequence). The CDR3 is made up of 13 amino acids. The CDR3 nucleotides read TGTGCCAGTAGGCCGGGACAGTTTCAGCCCCAGCATTTT. Its translation: CASRPGQFQPQHF.

This clone was recorded once. The J gene is TRBJ2-7, the V gene TRBV27, with 12 bases aligning to TRBD2. V lost 6 bases, J lost 3 bases, and 6 bases stayed unmatched. Germline V CDR1 and CDR2: MNHEY, SMNVEV (reference sequence). This CDR3 region has 15 residues. The CDR3 region has the DNA TGTGCCAGCAGCTCCGGGACTAGCGGGTACTACGAGCAGTACTTC. Protein sequence: CASSSGTSGYYEQYF.

The chain recombines TRBV14 with TRBJ2-5; no reliable D call. The germline CDR1 and CDR2 sequences are SGHDN and FVKESK. Deletions cut 3 bases from V and 5 bases from J, with 4 bases between. There are 11 residues in the CDR3. The CDR3 DNA sequence: TGTGCCAGCAGCCATGGGGAGACCCAGTACTTC. It specifies CASSHGETQYF.

This clone has only a few counts. The gene calls are TRBV9 and TRBJ2-1, with 7 nucleotides matching TRBD2. Germline CDR1 is SGDLS and CDR2 is YYNGEE. The CDR3 has 15 residues. After removal of 7 bases from V and 1 base from J, the junction contained 8 bases not matched to a gene. The CDR3 region is CASGEGWGSYNEQFF. DNA of the CDR3: TGTGCCAGCGGGGAGGGCTGGGGGTCCTACAATGAGCAGTTCTTC.

The rearrangement uses TRBV19 and TRBJ1-2; 9 nucleotides line up with TRBD1. V lost 5 bases and J lost 8; bases outside the gene matches: 6. The CDR3 sequence is 13 residues long. Germline CDR1 is LNHDA and CDR2 is SQIVND (reference sequence). CDR3 in amino acids: CASSPRDRVGYTF. The CDR3 DNA sequence: TGTGCCAGTAGTCCACGGGACAGGGTCGGCTACACCTTC. The full variable domain, in which reference TRBV19 and TRBJ1-2 provide the parts outside the CDR3, is DGGITQSPKYLFRKEGQNVTLSCEQNLNHDAMYWYRQDPGQGLRLIYYSQIVNDFQKGDIAEGYSVSREKKESFPLTVTSAQKNPTAFYLCASSPRDRVGYTFGSGTRLTVV.

This clone has a handful of counts. The rearrangement links TRBV30 to TRBJ2-1, with 9 bases identical to TRBD2. With 5 bases clipped from V and 2 bases from J, the junction kept 7 bases outside the gene matches. This CDR3 is 15 amino acids long. Germline lookup yields CDR1 GTSNPN and CDR2 SVGIG (reference sequence). Written as DNA, the CDR3 is TGTGCCTGGGCCACCGGGACTAGCACCTACAATGAGCAGTTCTTC. This translates into CAWATGTSTYNEQFF.

The rearrangement uses TRBV6-6 and TRBJ2-7, with D unresolved. The germline CDR1 and CDR2 sequences are MNHNY and SVGAGI (reference sequence). V was pared by 7 bases and J by 2 bases, with 15 bases between. This CDR3 spans 14 amino acids. DNA for the CDR3: TGTGCCAGCACCGCTTCGGGCCTGGCCTACGAGCAGTACTTC. Its protein is CASTASGLAYEQYF.

J is TRBJ1-1 and V is TRBV5-4; D may be TRBD1 (5 bases). Germline CDR1 is SGHNT and CDR2 is YYREEE (reference sequence). The V gene lost 5 bases and the J gene lost 2 bases, with 16 bases spanning the gap. The CDR3 loop spans 15 amino acids. CDR3 nucleotides: TGTGCCAGCAGTCCCGACTCAAGGGGTAACACTGAAGCTTTCTTT. It specifies CASSPDSRGNTEAFF.

This chain joins TRBV11-2 and TRBJ2-5; D is ambiguous. The J call may not be correct, given that the DNA end is closer to TRBJ2-7. Looked up from germline, CDR1 is SGHAT and CDR2 is FQNNGV. CDR3 length equals 11 residues. The CDR3 region is CASSPHGEQYF. The DNA of the CDR3 is TGTGCCAGCAGCCCCCATGGCGAGCAGTACTTC.

This chain uses TRBV10-2 with TRBJ1-2; possibly TRBD1 for D (5 bases). The ends were cut back, 1 base at V and 8 bases at J, with 11 bases in the middle. CDR3 size: 13 residues. CDR1 is WSHSY, CDR2 SAAADI, per germline. The CDR3: CASSELGVRGYTF. CDR3 bases: TGCGCCAGCAGTGAGTTGGGGGTTCGCGGCTACACCTTC.

This clone was observed once. The gene calls are TRBV6-6 and TRBJ2-1; TRBD2 agrees at 9 bases. The J segment lost 4 bases and the V segment lost 8 bases, leaving 3 bases of the junction unmatched. The CDR3 length is 13 residues. Germline assignment: CDR1 MNHNY and CDR2 SVGAGI (reference sequence). The CDR3 DNA is TGTGCCAGCGGCGGGGGGGCGTACAATGAGCAGTTCTTC. Translation gives CASGGGAYNEQFF.

The chain couples TRBV7-7 to TRBJ1-3; 9 bases agree with TRBD1. This CDR3 comprises 15 residues. Germline CDR1 is SSHAT and CDR2 is FNYEAQ (reference sequence). Trimming removed 1 base from V and 3 bases from J; junction bases left unmatched: 1. The DNA of the CDR3 is TGTGCCAGCAGCTTAGACAGGGGGCATGGAAACACCATATATTTT. Translation gives CASSLDRGHGNTIYF.

This chain links TRBV6-1 with TRBJ1-2; no definite D call. The CDR3 runs to 14 residues. Trimming cost V 2 bases and J 9 bases, with 16 bases left between them. CDR1 MNHNS and CDR2 SASEGT come from the germline V gene. The CDR3 coding sequence is TGTGCCAGCAGTGAAAGAGGCGGGATAATTAGCTACACCTTC. Protein product: CASSERGGIISYTF.

The chain has TRBV4-1 and TRBJ1-5, with a weak D call TRBD1 (6 bases). This CDR3 is built from 16 residues. Germline V lookup: CDR1 MGHRA, CDR2 YSYEKL. V dropped 2 bases and J dropped 2 bases, with 13 bases sitting between them. The CDR3 sequence: CASSQQGREGNQPQHF. The CDR3 DNA follows: TGCGCCAGCAGCCAACAGGGGAGGGAGGGCAATCAGCCCCAGCATTTT.

The chain uses TRBV29-1 and TRBJ1-1; D uncertain. From germline, CDR1 is SQVTM and CDR2 ANQGSEA. CDR3 length equals 11 residues. The V end lost 3 bases, the J end lost 5 bases, and 7 bases lay between the germline ends. CDR3 in DNA: TGCAGCGTTGAGGTTGGAACTGAAGCTTTCTTT. Translation: CSVEVGTEAFF.